Listed below are T cell receptor beta chains from one sample, sequenced in a study of blood T cell repertoires in COVID-19. The assay was immunoSEQ multiplex PCR, and TCRdb's table has in-frame clones only and misses some. The table shows under 300,000 clones, with 88% occurring only once. Sample: PBMCs or T cells enriched from blood (not recorded which). These receptor sequences come from a woman in her forties or fifties who had recovered from COVID-19. CDR3s include the opening cysteine and the closing phenylalanine or tryptophan. A D gene is named only where the DNA matches it firmly. Clone size is shown for a subset of rows, as once, few, many or a class of expanded clone.

D | J | size | V | CDR3 | DNA
TRBD2 | TRBJ2-3 | NA | TRBV9 | CASSVAGGDQTQYF | TGTGCCAGCAGCGTAGCGGGAGGGGACCAGACGCAGTATTTT
TRBD1 | TRBJ1-4 | NA | TRBV25-1 | CASGQGSEKLFF | TGTGCCAGCGGACAGGGGAGTGAAAAACTGTTTTTT
TRBD2 | TRBJ2-1 | NA | TRBV7-9 | CASSRTSGSFDEQFF | TGTGCCAGCAGCCGGACTAGCGGGAGTTTCGATGAGCAGTTCTTC
TRBD2 | TRBJ2-1 | NA | TRBV11-2 | CASSYGLAGGPGNEQFF | TGTGCCAGCAGCTACGGACTAGCGGGAGGGCCGGGAAATGAGCAGTTCTTC
NA | TRBJ1-2 | NA | TRBV5-1 | CASSLDTGYYGYTF | TGCGCCAGCAGCTTGGATACAGGGTACTATGGCTACACCTTC
NA | TRBJ2-7 | NA | TRBV7-2 | CASSSPVRRYEQYF | TGTGCCAGCAGCTCCCCGGTGAGGCGGTACGAGCAGTACTTC
NA | TRBJ1-4 | NA | TRBV19 | CASSITRQNEKLFF | TGTGCCAGTAGTATAACCAGGCAGAATGAAAAACTGTTTTTT
NA | TRBJ1-1 | NA | TRBV28 | CASSPHGSIQTEAFF | TGTGCCAGCAGTCCCCATGGGAGTATCCAAACTGAAGCTTTCTTT
TRBD1 | TRBJ2-1 | NA | TRBV3-1/TRBV3-2 | CASRSGGSYNEQFF | TGTGCCAGCAGGTCAGGGGGCTCCTACAATGAGCAGTTCTTC
NA | TRBJ1-2 | NA | TRBV7-9 | CASSLEAGNYGYTF | TGTGCCAGCAGCTTAGAGGCAGGGAACTATGGCTACACCTTC
TRBD2 | TRBJ2-2 | NA | TRBV28 | CASSFPGLMGGELFF | TGTGCCAGCAGTTTTCCGGGACTAATGGGGGGGGAGCTGTTTTTT
TRBD2 | TRBJ2-5 | NA | TRBV29-1 | CSVEYVGRGQETQYF | TGCAGCGTTGAATACGTGGGGAGGGGACAAGAGACCCAGTACTTC
NA | TRBJ2-2 | NA | TRBV7-6 | CASSRTHGTGKNTGELFF | TGTGCCAGCAGCCGTACCCACGGAACAGGGAAGAACACCGGGGAGCTGTTTTTT
TRBD1 | TRBJ1-2 | NA | TRBV5-6 | CASSFRDRGTHGYTF | TGTGCCAGCAGCTTCCGGGACAGGGGGACACATGGCTACACCTTC
NA | TRBJ2-7 | NA | TRBV29-1 | CSVEDWASEQYF | TGCAGCGTTGAAGATTGGGCGTCGGAGCAGTACTTC
NA | TRBJ1-4 | NA | TRBV5-1 | CASRTEYNEKLFF | TGCGCCAGCAGGACAGAGTATAATGAAAAACTGTTTTTT
NA | TRBJ1-2 | NA | TRBV19 | CASSLAGHYGYTF | TGTGCCAGTAGTCTCGCAGGGCACTATGGCTACACCTTC
TRBD1 | TRBJ1-2 | NA | TRBV7-2 | CASSLTQQGGGYGYTF | TGTGCCAGCAGCTTAACACAACAGGGGGGTGGCTATGGCTACACCTTC
TRBD1 | TRBJ2-1 | NA | TRBV7-2 | CASSLTGQGYNEQFF | TGTGCCAGCAGCTTAACAGGACAGGGATACAATGAGCAGTTCTTC
TRBD2 | TRBJ2-7 | once | TRBV7-8 | CASSLSGTSGSIYEQYF | TGTGCCAGCAGCTTATCCGGGACTAGCGGGAGCATTTACGAGCAGTACTTC
NA | TRBJ2-2 | NA | TRBV2 | CASSGTGLYTGELFF | TGTGCCAGCAGTGGTACTGGTCTGTACACCGGGGAGCTGTTTTTT
NA | TRBJ1-2 | NA | TRBV19 | CASSIGQGDGYTF | TGTGCCAGTAGTATAGGGCAAGGGGATGGCTACACCTTC
NA | TRBJ2-7 | NA | TRBV3-1/TRBV3-2 | CASSQGPVVHF | TGTGCCAGCAGCCAAGGGCCCGTGGTCCACTTC
TRBD2 | TRBJ2-7 | NA | TRBV2 | CASMTTSGSSYEQYF | TGTGCCAGCATGACTACTAGCGGAAGCTCCTACGAGCAGTACTTC
TRBD1 | TRBJ2-3 | NA | TRBV9 | CASSPTGGRDTQYF | TGTGCCAGCAGCCCCACAGGGGGCAGGGATACGCAGTATTTT
NA | TRBJ1-4 | NA | TRBV19 | CASSIGTLNEKLFF | TGTGCCAGTAGTATTGGGACATTAAATGAAAAACTGTTTTTT
NA | TRBJ1-6 | NA | TRBV28 | CASSGRRGMSPLHF | TGTGCCAGTAGTGGGCGAAGGGGAATGTCACCCCTCCACTTT
NA | TRBJ2-5 | NA | TRBV5-1 | CASSSFGRTGETQYF | TGCGCCAGCAGCTCATTCGGGAGAACGGGAGAGACCCAGTACTTC
NA | TRBJ2-1 | NA | TRBV18 | CASGKNSGHNEQFF | TGTGCCAGTGGAAAGAATTCGGGTCACAATGAGCAGTTCTTC
TRBD2 | TRBJ2-1 | NA | TRBV4-1 | CASTKREVYNEQFF | TGCGCCAGCACCAAGCGGGAGGTCTACAATGAGCAGTTCTTC
TRBD1 | TRBJ1-6 | once | TRBV18 | CASSSGQGGLNSPLHF | TGTGCCAGCTCCAGCGGACAGGGCGGACTTAATTCACCCCTCCACTTT
TRBD2 | TRBJ2-3 | NA | TRBV5-6 | CASSLLAIPTDTQYF | TGTGCCAGCAGCTTACTAGCGATACCTACAGATACGCAGTATTTT
NA | TRBJ1-1 | NA | TRBV7-9 | CASSLDGGTEAFF | TGTGCCAGCAGCTTAGACGGGGGCACTGAAGCTTTCTTT
NA | TRBJ1-1 | once | TRBV6-5 | CASSYHDSEAFF | TGTGCCAGCAGTTACCATGACAGTGAAGCTTTCTTT
TRBD2 | TRBJ2-1 | NA | TRBV5-1 | CASSLTSGSYEQFF | TGCGCCAGCAGCTTGACTAGCGGGAGTTATGAGCAGTTCTTC
NA | TRBJ1-6 | NA | TRBV7-2 | CASSLRQTRNSPLHF | TGTGCCAGCAGCTTACGGCAGACGAGGAATTCACCCCTCCACTTT
TRBD2 | TRBJ2-1 | NA | TRBV18 | CASSPKPRASGSYNEQFF | TGTGCCAGCTCACCAAAGCCGCGGGCTAGCGGGTCCTACAATGAGCAGTTCTTC
TRBD1 | TRBJ2-5 | NA | TRBV4-1 | CASSRGTGLETQYF | TGCGCCAGCAGCCGGGGGACAGGGCTGGAGACCCAGTACTTC
NA | TRBJ1-4 | few | TRBV5-5 | CASSWRPTNEKLFF | TGTGCCAGCAGCTGGCGGCCAACTAATGAAAAACTGTTTTTT
TRBD1 | TRBJ1-5 | NA | TRBV25-1 | CASRGQGDNQPQHF | TGTGCCAGCAGGGGACAGGGAGACAATCAGCCCCAGCATTTT
TRBD1 | TRBJ1-1 | NA | TRBV6-2/TRBV6-3 | CASSWTGGDLNTEAFF | TGTGCCAGCAGTTGGACAGGGGGTGATCTTAACACTGAAGCTTTCTTT
NA | TRBJ1-5 | NA | TRBV6-5 | CASSPGAYSNQPQHF | TGTGCCAGCAGTCCAGGGGCATATAGCAATCAGCCCCAGCATTTT
TRBD1 | TRBJ1-5 | NA | TRBV4-2 | CASSQETGTGGQPQHF | TGTGCCAGCAGCCAAGAAACAGGGACAGGGGGCCAGCCCCAGCATTTT
TRBD1 | TRBJ2-4 | NA | TRBV5-6 | CASSLGTGTKNIQYF | TGTGCCAGCAGCTTAGGGACAGGGACCAAAAACATTCAGTACTTC